The clone carrying this T cell receptor (beta chain) was seen ten or more times. Its antigen is unknown. TCRdb re-called the reads through MiXCR, storing one row per CDR3 protein. The data hold around 130,000 distinct CDR3 sequences, with roughly 9% observed a single time. The data are from a study of T cell repertoires in cytomegalovirus infection. The wider study: Indicated by public TCR beta signatures were CMV infection and matching HLA type.

This CDR3 has 13 residues. Germline CDR1 is MNHNY and CDR2 is SVGAGI (reference sequence). Trimming cost V 6 bases and J 7 bases; bases outside gene matches: 8. Whole-study findings and limits: Identification of carriers of CMV plus the relevant HLA was performed using cumulative public TCR beta family frequency. HLA-C-restricted, CMV-specific TCR beta clonotypes were dominant ex vivo.

The J gene is TRBJ2-7, the V gene TRBV6-6; TRBD2 aligns across 8 bases. Sequenced sample: PBMCs. The receptor comes from a human donor in good health (CMV status not recorded). Some clones in this sample may be carry-over from other donors' samples. The CDR3 region is CASSASGGGEQYF. CDR3 in DNA: TGTGCCAGCAGCGCAAGCGGGGGTGGTGAGCAGTACTTC.